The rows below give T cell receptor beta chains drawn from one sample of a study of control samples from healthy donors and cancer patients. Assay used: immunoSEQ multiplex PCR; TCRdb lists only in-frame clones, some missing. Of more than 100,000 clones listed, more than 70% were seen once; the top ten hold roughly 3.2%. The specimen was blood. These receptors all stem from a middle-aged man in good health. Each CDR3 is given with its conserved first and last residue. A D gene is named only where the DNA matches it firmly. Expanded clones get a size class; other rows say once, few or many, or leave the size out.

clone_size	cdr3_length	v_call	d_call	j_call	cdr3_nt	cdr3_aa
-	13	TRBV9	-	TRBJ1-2	TGTGCCAGCAGCGTAACTGGTGTCGATGGCTACACCTTC	CASSVTGVDGYTF
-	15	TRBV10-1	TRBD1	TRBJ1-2	TGCGCCAGCAGTGAGTCGACGGACAGGGGCTATGGCTACACCTTC	CASSESTDRGYGYTF
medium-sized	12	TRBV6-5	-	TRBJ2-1	TGTGCCAGCAGTTACTTAGGCAATGAGCAGTTCTTC	CASSYLGNEQFF
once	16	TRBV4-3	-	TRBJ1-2	TGCGCCAGCAGCCAAGATCGTTTTGGGGGTAACTATGGCTACACCTTC	CASSQDRFGGNYGYTF
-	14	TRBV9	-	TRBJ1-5	TGTGCCAGCAGCGCCCCGGGGAGCAATCAGCCCCAGCATTTT	CASSAPGSNQPQHF
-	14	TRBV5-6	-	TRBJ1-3	TGTGCCAGCAGCTTAGGGGGACCTGGAAACACCATATATTTT	CASSLGGPGNTIYF
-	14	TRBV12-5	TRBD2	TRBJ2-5	TGTGCTAGTGGTTACGGGGGGGGCAAAGAGACCCAGTACTTC	CASGYGGGKETQYF
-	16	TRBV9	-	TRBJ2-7	TGTGCCAGCAGCGTGGATACAGGGACAAAGTGGAGCGAGCAGTACTTC	CASSVDTGTKWSEQYF
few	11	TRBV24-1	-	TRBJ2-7	TGTGCCACCTCTGTGGGCTACGAGCAGTACTTC	CATSVGYEQYF
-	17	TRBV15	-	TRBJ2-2	TGTGCCACCAGCCCAGGCGGTGGGACGGAAAACACCGGGGAGCTGTTTTTT	CATSPGGGTENTGELFF
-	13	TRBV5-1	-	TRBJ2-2	TGCGCCAGCAGCCTGGGGTTCACCGGGGAGCTGTTTTTT	CASSLGFTGELFF
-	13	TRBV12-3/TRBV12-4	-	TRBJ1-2	TGTGCCAGCAGTTTTGCCCGAGACTATGGCTACACCTTC	CASSFARDYGYTF
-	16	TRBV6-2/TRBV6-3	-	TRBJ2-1	TGTGCCAGCAGCCGGAGTATGGCAGGAATAAACAATGAGCAGTTCTTC	CASSRSMAGINNEQFF
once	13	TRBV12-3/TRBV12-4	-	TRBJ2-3	TGTGCCAGCAGTTTATGGACCGCGGATACGCAGTATTTT	CASSLWTADTQYF
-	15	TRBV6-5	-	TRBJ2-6	TGTGCCAGCGCCCTGAACCCGTCTGGGGCCAACGTCCTGACTTTC	CASALNPSGANVLTF